Below are 13 T cell receptor beta chains sequenced from a single sample in a study of cytomegalovirus exposure and HLA in healthy donors (dated 2017 in TCRdb). Library preparation used the immunoSEQ multiplex PCR assay. For the multiplex PCR, a mixture combining 60 forward primers for TCR Vbeta segments and 13 reverse primers for TCR Jbeta segments was used. The source is immuneACCESS, and TCRdb retained only in-frame sequences with V and J called. Part of the clones is not carried over; for the studies checked, unresolved V genes explain less than half of this, and the remainder is unexplained. Counted in this sample were 150,000 to 200,000 clones; 70% to 85% of them appeared once. 1.4% to 1.5% of the sample is taken by the ten largest. Sequenced sample: PBMCs. The receptors stem from a man younger than 35 in good health and CMV-seronegative.

The CDR3 loop reads CASSYAGARNEQYF. The CDR3 nucleotides are TGTGCCAGCAGTTACGCAGGGGCGCGAAACGAGCAGTACTTC. The chain links TRBV6-6 to TRBJ2-7, with a possible D match to TRBD1 (6 bases). Looked up from germline, CDR1 is MNHNY and CDR2 is SVGAGI (reference sequence). The CDR3 length is 14 residues. Trimming removed 2 bases at V and 5 bases at J, with 13 bases between.

The CDR3 DNA reads TGTGCCAGCAGTGAACGTCAGGGGGCCTACACTGAAGCTTTCTTT. Protein: CASSERQGAYTEAFF. The V and J genes are TRBV6-1 and TRBJ1-1, with 8 bases fitting TRBD1. CDR1 MNHNS and CDR2 SASEGT come from the germline V gene. Germline trimming cut 2 bases from V and 3 bases from J; bases unmatched to any gene: 5. The CDR3 sequence is 15 residues long.

The CDR3: CASSPRVAGRTGELFF. In DNA, the CDR3 is TGTGCCAGCAGCCCCCGGGTAGCGGGAAGAACCGGGGAGCTGTTTTTT. The gene calls are TRBV11-2 and TRBJ2-2; 8 bases align to TRBD2. The trim removed 5 bases at V and 5 bases at J, leaving 10 bases unmatched. The CDR3 loop spans 16 amino acids. Germline lookup yields CDR1 SGHAT and CDR2 FQNNGV.

The gene calls are TRBV13 and TRBJ1-4; 8 bases align to TRBD1. The J segment lost 10 bases and the V segment lost 5 bases, leaving 9 bases of the junction unmatched. This CDR3 has 14 amino acids. Germline V gene lookup returns CDR1 PRHDT and CDR2 FYEKMQ (reference sequence). CDR3 nucleotides: TGTGCCAGCAGCGACCAGGGGGCAACTGGAAAACTGTTTTTT. Its translation: CASSDQGATGKLFF.

This chain connects TRBV30 to TRBJ2-1, with D perhaps TRBD2 (6 bases). Trimming stripped 3 bases from V and 0 bases from J, with 12 bases between. Germline values: CDR1 GTSNPN, CDR2 SVGIG (reference sequence). The CDR3 has 15 residues. The CDR3 sequence is CAWREGLSSYNEQFF. The CDR3 region has the DNA TGTGCCTGGAGGGAGGGACTCTCCTCCTACAATGAGCAGTTCTTC.

CDR3 in DNA: TGTGCCAGCTCACCACCGGTCATCAGGGGGGACTATGGCTACACCTTC. Translating gives CASSPPVIRGDYGYTF. V usage is TRBV18 and J usage is TRBJ1-2, with 7 bases lining up with TRBD1. The CDR3 covers 16 residues. In germline, CDR1 is KGHSH, CDR2 LQKENI. V gave up 0 bases and J gave up 3 bases; unmatched junction bases: 7.

This chain links TRBV27 with TRBJ1-2, with D perhaps TRBD1 (5 bases). This CDR3 contains 14 residues. Germline CDR1 MNHEY, CDR2 SMNVEV (reference sequence). Trimming removed 4 bases at V and 0 bases at J, with 9 bases between. The DNA for the CDR3 is TGTGCCAGCAGTTCGACAGCTTCTAACTATGGCTACACCTTC. It translates to CASSSTASNYGYTF.

The count of this clone is one. The chain links TRBV6-1 to TRBJ1-1, with no clear D. CDR1 and CDR2 (germline): MNHNS, SASEGT. The CDR3 has 15 amino acids. The ends were cut back, 7 bases at V and 5 bases at J, with 20 bases in the middle. CDR3 DNA sequence: TGTGCCAGCAACCTGGTACAGTCCCGAGGGACTGAAGCTTTCTTT. Its translation: CASNLVQSRGTEAFF.

The chain has TRBV27 and TRBJ2-1, with 8 nucleotides matching TRBD1. Germline V gives CDR1 MNHEY, CDR2 SMNVEV (reference sequence). The ends lost 5 bases at V and 3 bases at J; junction bases unmatched: 9. The CDR3 is 16 amino acids. CDR3 sequence: CASSDPGTGVYNEQFF. DNA of the CDR3: TGTGCCAGCAGTGACCCTGGGACAGGAGTCTACAATGAGCAGTTCTTC.

The chain joins TRBV30 to TRBJ1-1; D call uncertain. V was trimmed by 4 bases and J by 0 bases, leaving 9 bases between them. The CDR3 spans 13 residues. CDR1 GTSNPN and CDR2 SVGIG come from the germline V gene (reference sequence). The CDR3 DNA reads TGTGCCTGGAAGCAGGCGATGAACACTGAAGCTTTCTTT. This sequence encodes CAWKQAMNTEAFF. The variable domain in full, completed from reference TRBV30 and TRBJ1-1, reads SQTIHQWPATLVQPVGSPLSLECTVEGTSNPNLYWYRQAAGRGLQLLFYSVGIGQISSEVPQNLSASRPQDRQFILSSKKLLLSDSGFYLCAWKQAMNTEAFFGQGTRLTVV.

Only a few counts were recorded for this clone. The chain links TRBV7-9 to TRBJ1-1, with 7 bases fitting TRBD1. Trimming took 5 bases from V and 8 from J; bases not matched to a gene: 11. This CDR3 is built from 14 residues. Germline V CDR1 and CDR2: SEHNR, FQNEAQ (reference sequence). CDR3 DNA: TGTGCCAGCAGCCTAAATAGGGACAGCCCCGAAGCTTTCTTT. It yields the protein CASSLNRDSPEAFF.

The chain has TRBV27 and TRBJ2-1, with 16 bases fitting TRBD2. Trimming at V came to 10 bases and at J to 7 bases, leaving 10 bases not matched to a gene. The CDR3 is made up of 16 amino acids. Germline values: CDR1 MNHEY, CDR2 SMNVEV (reference sequence). CDR3 sequence (DNA): TGTGCCACCCAACGAGGGACTAGCGGGGGGGCGAATGAGCAGTTCTTC. It encodes CATQRGTSGGANEQFF.

This clone has just a few counts. V is TRBV6-5 and J is TRBJ1-2; D remains unclear. The germline V and J ends were trimmed by 0 bases and 8 bases, with 19 bases remaining between them. CDR3 length: 16 residues. Germline CDR1 and CDR2: MNHEY and SVGAGI. CDR3 region: CASSYSWAGSTAGYTF. CDR3 DNA: TGTGCCAGCAGTTACTCGTGGGCAGGATCGACGGCAGGCTACACCTTC.